These 21 T cell receptor beta chains share one sample of origin, sequenced in a study of metastatic and nonmetastatic thyroid tumors. Ahead of thyroid surgery, no patient had received treatment of any kind. With MiXCR, TCRdb called clones anew from the PCR reads. This table holds some 20,000 clones, over 20% found once. Sequencing used tumor tissue. These receptors were obtained from a female donor with papillary thyroid cancer or a benign thyroid nodule (not recorded which). Some clones in this sample may be carry-over from other donors' samples.

This chain joins TRBV7-9 and TRBJ2-5; either TRBD1 or TRBD2 may fit D (5 bases each). Germline CDR1 SEHNR, CDR2 FQNEAQ (reference sequence). Trimming stripped 6 bases from V and 3 bases from J, with 20 bases between. The CDR3 length is 16 residues. The CDR3 DNA follows: TGTGCCAGCAGGGGTGCCGGGGCCAAGTACAAAGAGACCCAGTACTTC. It is translated as CASRGAGAKYKETQYF.

In this sample, this clone turned up a few times. V and J are TRBV27 and TRBJ1-2, with 7 nucleotides matching TRBD1. The J segment lost 1 base and the V segment lost 2 bases, leaving 10 bases of the junction unmatched. The CDR3 covers 17 residues. Germline V gene data show CDR1 as MNHEY and CDR2 as SMNVEV (reference sequence). The CDR3 DNA is TGTGCCAGCAGTTTAATATTTGTCAGGGGGGATAACTATGGCTACACCTTC. Protein: CASSLIFVRGDNYGYTF.

The gene calls are TRBV10-1 and TRBJ2-1; 9 bases fit TRBD2. CDR3 size: 15 residues. J was trimmed by 8 bases and V by 7 bases; bases with no gene match: 12. Germline assignment: CDR1 WNHNN and CDR2 SYGVQD (reference sequence). In DNA form, the CDR3 reads TGCGCCAGCATCGAGATAGCGGGAGTCCGGGATGAGCAGTTCTTC. It codes for CASIEIAGVRDEQFF.

This clone is termed medium-sized (0.01 to 0.1%). V usage is TRBV20-1 and J usage is TRBJ2-7; D may be TRBD1 (6 bases). The V and J ends lost 6 bases and 0 bases respectively, with 21 bases between them. Per germline, CDR1 DFQATT and CDR2 SNEGSKA (reference sequence). This CDR3 is built from 16 residues. The CDR3 bases are TGCAGTGCCTCGAACTCCGGGACAAAAATCTCCTACGAGCAGTACTTC. This translates into CSASNSGTKISYEQYF.

The J gene is TRBJ2-7, the V gene TRBV11-3; TRBD2 agrees at 9 bases. The V gene end was trimmed by 5 bases and the J gene end by 6 bases; junction bases not matched to a gene: 14. The CDR3 extends over 16 amino acids. CDR1 is SGHNT, CDR2 YENEEA, per germline. The chain's CDR3 is CASSPGKGSGRREQYF. The CDR3 coding sequence is TGTGCCAGCAGCCCCGGTAAGGGTAGCGGGAGACGCGAGCAGTACTTC. Drawing the rest from reference TRBV11-3 and TRBJ2-7, the complete variable domain is EAGVVQSPRYKIIEKKQPVAFWCNPISGHNTLYWYLQNLGQGPELLIRYENEEAVDDSQLPKDRFSAERLKGVDSTLKIQPAELGDSAVYLCASSPGKGSGRREQYFGPGTRLTVT.

This clone was seen many times. The genes are TRBV28 and TRBJ2-7, with no clear D. In germline, CDR1 is MDHEN, CDR2 SYDVKM. The CDR3 is 16 residues long. V lost 6 bases, J lost 0 bases, and 18 bases lay in between. The CDR3 region is CASSPPFYRSSYEQYF. CDR3 DNA sequence: TGTGCCAGCAGCCCCCCTTTCTACCGGAGCTCCTACGAGCAGTACTTC.

This clone ranks as medium-sized. The J gene is TRBJ1-6, the V gene TRBV28; the D gene is possibly TRBD1 (5 bases). Germline CDR1 is MDHEN and CDR2 is SYDVKM. V was shortened by 1 base and J by 8 bases, with 15 bases between the two germline ends. The CDR3 runs to 16 residues. The CDR3 DNA is TGTGCCAGCAGTTTATCCCCAGGATTCAGGGATTCACCCCTCCACTTT. Translation gives CASSLSPGFRDSPLHF.

There are a few counts of this clone. V gene TRBV15 combines with J gene TRBJ2-7; D remains ambiguous. The ends were cut back, 1 base at V and 0 bases at J, with 10 bases in the middle. The CDR3 length is 15 residues. The germline gives CDR1 LNHNV, CDR2 YYDKDF (reference sequence). Written as DNA, the CDR3 is TGTGCCACCAGCAGAGTAGCTACGAGCTCCTACGAGCAGTACTTC. It translates to CATSRVATSSYEQYF. Full variable domain (outside the CDR3, taken from reference TRBV15 and TRBJ2-7): DAMVIQNPRYQVTQFGKPVTLSCSQTLNHNVMYWYQQKSSQAPKLLFHYYDKDFNNEADTPDNFQSRRPNTSFCFLDIRSPGLGDTAMYLCATSRVATSSYEQYFGPGTRLTVT.

The table lists this clone with many counts. The gene calls are TRBV19 and TRBJ2-1; TRBD2 agrees at 7 bases. The length of the CDR3 is 15 residues. Per germline, CDR1 LNHDA and CDR2 SQIVND (reference sequence). V shed 5 bases, J shed 1 base, and the junction held 5 bases outside the gene matches. This chain's CDR3 is CASSFPGGSYNEQFF. For the CDR3, the DNA is TGTGCCAGTAGTTTTCCGGGAGGATCCTACAATGAGCAGTTCTTC.

This clone was seen many times. With a much larger clone just one base away, this may be a read error. V is TRBV27 and J is TRBJ2-7; possible D gene TRBD1, 6 bases. There are 12 residues in the CDR3. The ends were cut back, 6 bases at V and 5 bases at J, with 11 bases in the middle. Per the germline V gene, CDR1 is MNHEY and CDR2 is SMNVEV (reference sequence). The CDR3 DNA sequence: TGTGCCAGCAGACAGGGATCCGACGAGCAGTACTTC. This translates into CASRQGSDEQYF.

The chain links TRBV20-1 to TRBJ2-7; 9 nucleotides line up with TRBD2. The CDR3 is 17 amino acids. The V segment lost 6 bases and the J segment 7 bases; nucleotides outside the gene matches: 22. From germline, CDR1 is DFQATT and CDR2 SNEGSKA (reference sequence). This CDR3 reads CSARGLAKRRSGWEQYF. The CDR3 DNA follows: TGCAGTGCCCGGGGACTAGCTAAGAGGAGGAGTGGTTGGGAGCAGTACTTC.

The chain employs TRBV11-2 and TRBJ2-7, with D perhaps matching TRBD2 (6 bases). The ends were cut back, 1 base at V and 4 bases at J, with 14 bases in the middle. CDR1 and CDR2 (germline): SGHAT, FQNNGV. The CDR3 has 15 amino acids. The CDR3 coding sequence is TGTGCCAGCAGCTTAGGAGGGCTAGCGTTATACGAGCAGTACTTC. Encoded protein: CASSLGGLALYEQYF.

By share, this clone ranks as medium-sized. The rearrangement joins TRBV4-1 to TRBJ2-7; D perhaps matches TRBD1 (6 bases). The CDR3 is 14 residues long. Germline-derived CDR1 and CDR2 are MGHRA and YSYEKL. V dropped 0 bases and J dropped 3 bases, with 9 bases sitting between them. CDR3 sequence: CASSQDRGYYEQYF. The CDR3 DNA is TGCGCCAGCAGCCAAGACAGGGGATACTACGAGCAGTACTTC.

This clone was recorded at least ten times. The gene calls are TRBV14 and TRBJ2-5, with 7 nucleotides matching TRBD1. The V gene end was trimmed by 3 bases and the J gene end by 4 bases; junction bases not matched to a gene: 5. Looked up from germline, CDR1 is SGHDN and CDR2 is FVKESK. This CDR3 spans 14 amino acids. The CDR3 DNA reads TGTGCCAGCAGCCAGGACAGGTTCGGAGAGACCCAGTACTTC. This translates into CASSQDRFGETQYF.

The chain employs TRBV19 and TRBJ2-3; 8 bases align to TRBD2. The V gene end was trimmed by 2 bases and the J gene end by 1 base; junction bases not matched to a gene: 2. Germline values: CDR1 LNHDA, CDR2 SQIVND (reference sequence). This CDR3 has 15 residues. The CDR3 DNA is TGTGCCAGTAGTATACTACTAGCGGGCACAGATACGCAGTATTTT. Its translation: CASSILLAGTDTQYF.

The sample holds a few counts of this clone. One end of the junction does not line up with germline, which may come from a read error. This chain connects TRBV28 to TRBJ1-3; 12 nucleotides agree with TRBD1. From germline, CDR1 is MDHEN and CDR2 SYDVKM. This CDR3 is 12 amino acids long. CDR3 DNA sequence: TGTGCTAGCAGGGACAGGGGGCGAACCATATATTTT. Translating gives CASRDRGRTIYF.

There are many counts of this clone. The V and J genes are TRBV20-1 and TRBJ2-7; TRBD2 matches at 12 bases. CDR1 and CDR2 (germline): DFQATT, SNEGSKA (reference sequence). Germline trimming cut 1 base from V and 5 bases from J; bases unmatched to any gene: 0. The CDR3 sequence is 13 residues long. CDR3 nucleotides: TGCAGTGCTAGAGGGACTAGCGGGGACGAGCAGTACTTC. Protein sequence: CSARGTSGDEQYF.

This clone appeared many times. V is TRBV20-1 and J is TRBJ2-7; TRBD2 aligns across 7 bases. The V gene end was trimmed by 5 bases and the J gene end by 3 bases; junction bases not matched to a gene: 10. CDR1 DFQATT and CDR2 SNEGSKA come from the germline V gene (reference sequence). The CDR3 sequence is 14 residues long. CDR3 loop: CSAAAGTTRYEQYF. The CDR3 DNA follows: TGCAGTGCTGCGGCCGGGACTACACGCTACGAGCAGTACTTC.

V gene TRBV5-1 combines with J gene TRBJ2-7; D is unresolved. Looked up from germline, CDR1 is SGHRS and CDR2 is YFSETQ. This CDR3 has 14 amino acids. V shed 0 bases and J shed 0 bases, with 7 bases lying between them. The CDR3 protein is CASSLGQDSYEQYF. In DNA, the CDR3 is TGCGCCAGCAGCTTGGGGCAGGACTCCTACGAGCAGTACTTC.

This clone was recorded at least ten times. V gene TRBV9 combines with J gene TRBJ2-7; 8 positions agree with TRBD1. The germline CDR1 and CDR2 sequences are SGDLS and YYNGEE. The CDR3 spans 14 residues. The trim removed 2 bases at V and 7 bases at J, leaving 8 bases unmatched. The chain's CDR3 is CASSVGTGAWEQYF. The CDR3 coding sequence is TGTGCCAGCAGCGTCGGGACAGGCGCCTGGGAGCAGTACTTC.

The chain couples TRBV6-5 to TRBJ2-1; 11 positions agree with TRBD2. V shed 8 bases, J shed 8 bases, and the junction held 11 bases outside the gene matches. The CDR3 is made up of 15 amino acids. CDR1 is MNHEY and CDR2 is SVGAGI in the germline V gene. CDR3 nucleotide sequence: TGTGCCAGCGGCCTAGCGGGAGGTACAGGGGATGAGCAGTTCTTC. Amino acids: CASGLAGGTGDEQFF.